Below, one TCR beta chain is given with its context. The data were taken from a study of shared clonotypes between healthy human individuals. In replicate PCRs of sorted subsets, approximately 210 ng DNA, approximately 30,000 T cell genomes, was used. How the authors handled the data: ImmunoSEQ output held junction-only sequences without quality scores, so filtering differed. The data were produced by immunoSEQ multiplex PCR, yet TCRdb's version contains in-frame clones alone and is incomplete. V and J calls and clone size are as listed in that table; D and trimming were resolved from the DNA. The sample yields approximately 2,200,000 clones, 90% to 95% seen once. Positive CCR7 selection of CD45RO-negative cells yielded the naive CD8 cells, and terminally differentiated effector memory CD45RA+ cells were excluded. The CDR3 covers 15 residues. V shed 1 base and J 4 bases; nucleotides not matched to a gene: 5. From germline, CDR1 is LGHNA and CDR2 YNFKEQ.

The chain carries TRBV4-2 and TRBJ2-7; TRBD1 agrees at 9 bases. Sequences were obtained from naive CD8+ T cells from PBMCs. This TCR was recovered from a man aged 18 to 29 in good health. Some clones in this sample may be carry-over from other donors' samples. The CDR3 is CASSQGPGQGYEQYF. In DNA form, the CDR3 reads TGTGCCAGCAGCCAAGGACCGGGACAGGGTTACGAGCAGTACTTC.